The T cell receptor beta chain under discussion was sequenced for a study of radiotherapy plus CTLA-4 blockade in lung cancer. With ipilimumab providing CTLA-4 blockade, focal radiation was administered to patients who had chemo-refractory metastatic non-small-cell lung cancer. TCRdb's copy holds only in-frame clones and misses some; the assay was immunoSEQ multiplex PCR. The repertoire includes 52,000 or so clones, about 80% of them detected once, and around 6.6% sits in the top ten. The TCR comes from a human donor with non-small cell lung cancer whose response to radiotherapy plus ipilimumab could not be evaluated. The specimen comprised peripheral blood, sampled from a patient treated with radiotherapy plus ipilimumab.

The CDR3 protein is CASSQGTSGPSTDTQYF. The CDR3 DNA sequence: TGCGCCAGCAGCCAAGGGACTAGCGGACCTAGCACAGATACGCAGTATTTT. The chain couples TRBV4-1 to TRBJ2-3; 10 bases align to TRBD2. The CDR3 totals 17 residues. V dropped 1 base and J dropped 0; count of bases not matched to a gene: 4. CDR1 and CDR2 (germline): MGHRA, YSYEKL.